Only a few counts were recorded for the clone carrying this TCR beta chain. The antigen remains undetermined. Germline CDR1 is LGHNT and CDR2 is FRNRAP. CDR3 length: 14 residues. The V gene lost 1 base and the J gene lost 8 bases, with 9 bases spanning the gap. Amplified TCR beta CDR3 regions came from RNA transcripts. TCR CDR3 underwent first-round RT-PCR with the HTBI primer set. MiXCR, run by TCRdb on the multiplex PCR reads, gives a single entry per CDR3 protein. Of around 520,000 distinct CDR3 sequences listed, 13% to 15% are singletons. These data come from a study of T cells in Graves' hyperthyroidism and ophthalmopathy. Findings of the study overall: In simple terms, a model built on 13 V-J features told ophthalmopathy apart from stable hyperthyroidism. Most clonotypes expanded in thyroid above 0.001 were likewise present in blood.

Exclusion criteria comprised uncontrolled infection, other autoimmune disease, pregnancy or lactation. The authors took PBMCs from over 8.5 ml fresh peripheral blood. The receptor was derived from a woman between 18 and 29 years old with Graves' hyperthyroidism. The chain is built from TRBV12-5 and TRBJ1-6; D gene unclear. The sample was blood. In DNA form, the CDR3 reads TGTGCTAGTGGTTTGGGACCCACGGATTCACCCCTCCACTTT. Its translation: CASGLGPTDSPLHF.